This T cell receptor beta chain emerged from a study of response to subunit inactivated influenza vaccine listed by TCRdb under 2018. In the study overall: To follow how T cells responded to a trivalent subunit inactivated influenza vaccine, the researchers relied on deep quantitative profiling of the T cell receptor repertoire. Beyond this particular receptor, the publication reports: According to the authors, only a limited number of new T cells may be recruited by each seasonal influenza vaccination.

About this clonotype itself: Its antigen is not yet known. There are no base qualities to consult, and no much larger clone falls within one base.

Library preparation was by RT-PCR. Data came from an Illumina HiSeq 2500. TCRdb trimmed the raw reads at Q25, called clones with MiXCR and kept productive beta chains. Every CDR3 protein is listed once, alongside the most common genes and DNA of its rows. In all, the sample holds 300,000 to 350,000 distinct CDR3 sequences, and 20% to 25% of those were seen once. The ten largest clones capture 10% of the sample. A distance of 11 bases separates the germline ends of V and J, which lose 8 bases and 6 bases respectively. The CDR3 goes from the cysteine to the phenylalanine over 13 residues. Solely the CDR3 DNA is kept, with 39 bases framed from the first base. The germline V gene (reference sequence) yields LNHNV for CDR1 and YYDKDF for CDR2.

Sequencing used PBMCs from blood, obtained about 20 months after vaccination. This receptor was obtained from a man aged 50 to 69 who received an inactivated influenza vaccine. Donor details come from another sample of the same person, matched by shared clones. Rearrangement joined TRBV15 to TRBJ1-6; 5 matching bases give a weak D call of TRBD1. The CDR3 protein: CATSGQSNSPLHF. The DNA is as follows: TGTGCCACCTCTGGACAAAGTAATTCACCCCTCCACTTT. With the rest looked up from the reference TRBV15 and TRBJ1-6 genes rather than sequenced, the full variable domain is DAMVIQNPRYQVTQFGKPVTLSCSQTLNHNVMYWYQQKSSQAPKLLFHYYDKDFNNEADTPDNFQSRRPNTSFCFLDIRSPGLGDTAMYLCATSGQSNSPLHFGNGTRLTVT.